This T cell receptor (beta chain) is drawn from a study of CD8 T cells in Susac syndrome. Random-hexamer reverse transcription was applied to about 0.45 to 1 ug RNA. TCRdb re-called the immunoSEQ multiplex PCR reads through MiXCR, storing one row per CDR3 protein. The data show some 180,000 distinct CDR3 sequences, roughly 95% seen once. V trimming: 4 bases; J trimming: 4 bases; junction bases outside the gene matches: 2. Per germline, CDR1 SEHNR and CDR2 FQNEAQ (reference sequence). CDR3 length: 13 amino acids. The chain combines TRBV7-9 with TRBJ2-5, with 8 bases fitting TRBD1. Material: CD4+ T cells from PBMCs. The receptor was derived from a human donor in good health. CDR3 bases: TGTGCCAGCAGCTCGACAGGGGTAGAGACCCAGTACTTC. Residues: CASSSTGVETQYF.